The rows below give T cell receptor beta chains drawn from one sample of a study of T cell repertoires in cytomegalovirus infection. TCRdb processed the reads anew with MiXCR; each CDR3 protein has one entry. Of about 260,000 distinct CDR3 sequences in the sample, roughly 15% were seen once. Sequenced sample: PBMCs. These receptor sequences come from a human donor in good health (CMV status not recorded). Some clones in this sample may be carry-over from other donors' samples. CDR3s include the opening cysteine and the closing phenylalanine or tryptophan. The order of the fields is V gene, clone size, J gene, D gene, CDR3 protein, CDR3 DNA. The D gene is left open where the match is weak. Some rows have no size entry. The others give once, few or many, or a class for an expanded clone.

v_gene: TRBV20-1
abundance: few
j_gene: TRBJ2-7
d_gene: .
CDR3aa: CSARDDRRVSYEQYF
CDR3nt: TGCAGTGCTAGAGACGACAGGAGAGTATCCTACGAGCAGTACTTC

v_gene: TRBV7-8
abundance: many
j_gene: TRBJ2-7
d_gene: TRBD2
CDR3aa: CASSPMREGRYEQYF
CDR3nt: TGTGCCAGCAGCCCAATGAGGGAGGGCCGATACGAGCAGTACTTC

v_gene: TRBV29-1
abundance: few
j_gene: TRBJ2-3
d_gene: .
CDR3aa: CSVESAEDTQYF
CDR3nt: TGCAGCGTTGAATCGGCCGAAGATACGCAGTATTTT

v_gene: TRBV7-2
abundance: many
j_gene: TRBJ2-3
d_gene: .
CDR3aa: CASSFQLPDTQYF
CDR3nt: TGTGCCAGCAGCTTCCAGTTGCCAGATACGCAGTATTTT

v_gene: TRBV28
abundance: few
j_gene: TRBJ2-7
d_gene: .
CDR3aa: CASSHLELLRGYEQYF
CDR3nt: TGTGCCAGCAGCCACCTGGAGTTATTACGGGGCTACGAGCAGTACTTC

v_gene: TRBV11-2
abundance: many
j_gene: TRBJ2-1
d_gene: .
CDR3aa: CASSQDNEQFF
CDR3nt: TGTGCCAGCAGCCAAGACAATGAGCAGTTCTTC

v_gene: TRBV3-1
abundance: .
j_gene: TRBJ1-5
d_gene: .
CDR3aa: CASSRSISNQPQHF
CDR3nt: TGTGCCAGCAGCCGGTCCATAAGCAATCAGCCCCAGCATTTT

v_gene: TRBV18
abundance: many
j_gene: TRBJ2-3
d_gene: TRBD1
CDR3aa: CASSPGTGRDTQYF
CDR3nt: TGTGCCAGCTCACCAGGGACAGGGCGAGATACGCAGTATTTT

v_gene: TRBV6-2/TRBV6-3
abundance: .
j_gene: TRBJ1-1
d_gene: TRBD1
CDR3aa: CASSTQGGGTMNTEAFF
CDR3nt: TGTGCCAGCAGTACCCAGGGAGGGGGCACCATGAACACTGAAGCTTTCTTT

v_gene: TRBV29-1
abundance: few
j_gene: TRBJ1-3
d_gene: .
CDR3aa: CSVEKRSSGNTIYF
CDR3nt: TGCAGCGTTGAGAAGAGGAGCTCTGGAAACACCATATATTTT

v_gene: TRBV7-9
abundance: .
j_gene: TRBJ2-7
d_gene: .
CDR3aa: CASSPKVQTGPGDEQYF
CDR3nt: TGTGCCAGCAGCCCCAAAGTTCAAACAGGGCCGGGCGACGAGCAGTACTTC

v_gene: TRBV2
abundance: .
j_gene: TRBJ2-1
d_gene: .
CDR3aa: CASLRDSPNNEQFF
CDR3nt: TGTGCCAGCCTTAGGGACTCCCCTAACAATGAGCAGTTCTTC

v_gene: TRBV12-3/TRBV12-4
abundance: many
j_gene: TRBJ2-6
d_gene: .
CDR3aa: CASRGRRSSGANVLTF
CDR3nt: TGTGCCAGCAGGGGCCGACGTTCCTCTGGGGCCAACGTCCTGACTTTC

v_gene: TRBV7-2
abundance: many
j_gene: TRBJ1-5
d_gene: .
CDR3aa: CASSPGRAYNQPQHF
CDR3nt: TGTGCCAGCAGCCCCGGGAGGGCCTACAATCAGCCCCAGCATTTT

v_gene: TRBV12-3/TRBV12-4
abundance: many
j_gene: TRBJ1-1
d_gene: TRBD1
CDR3aa: CASNLRDRANTEAFF
CDR3nt: TGTGCCAGCAACCTCCGGGACAGGGCGAACACTGAAGCTTTCTTT

v_gene: TRBV28
abundance: few
j_gene: TRBJ1-4
d_gene: TRBD1
CDR3aa: CASSQPGTGVEKLFF
CDR3nt: TGTGCCAGCAGCCAACCCGGGACAGGGGTTGAAAAACTGTTTTTT

v_gene: TRBV28
abundance: .
j_gene: TRBJ2-1
d_gene: TRBD2
CDR3aa: CASSGLAVQQFF
CDR3nt: TGTGCCAGCAGTGGACTAGCGGTTCAACAGTTCTTC

v_gene: TRBV20-1
abundance: .
j_gene: TRBJ2-5
d_gene: TRBD2
CDR3aa: CSARDWGTSGGNLVETQYF
CDR3nt: TGCAGTGCTAGAGATTGGGGGACTAGCGGGGGTAATTTGGTAGAGACCCAGTACTTC

v_gene: TRBV28
abundance: .
j_gene: TRBJ2-7
d_gene: TRBD2
CDR3aa: CASSPSGRSEQYF
CDR3nt: TGTGCCAGCAGTCCTAGCGGGAGAAGCGAGCAGTACTTC

v_gene: TRBV4-1
abundance: few
j_gene: TRBJ1-5
d_gene: .
CDR3aa: CASSQEIRQPQHF
CDR3nt: TGCGCCAGCAGCCAAGAGATACGACAGCCCCAGCATTTT

v_gene: TRBV20-1
abundance: few
j_gene: TRBJ1-1
d_gene: .
CDR3aa: CSARDLTGKNTEAFF
CDR3nt: TGCAGTGCTAGAGATCTTACAGGGAAGAACACTGAAGCTTTCTTT

v_gene: TRBV7-2
abundance: many
j_gene: TRBJ1-4
d_gene: .
CDR3aa: CASSSGGNEKLFF
CDR3nt: TGTGCCAGCAGCTCCGGGGGTAATGAAAAACTGTTTTTT

v_gene: TRBV7-2
abundance: many
j_gene: TRBJ1-2
d_gene: TRBD1
CDR3aa: CASSLGDREGGYTF
CDR3nt: TGTGCCAGCAGCTTAGGGGACAGAGAAGGTGGCTACACCTTC

v_gene: TRBV19
abundance: .
j_gene: TRBJ1-5
d_gene: TRBD1
CDR3aa: CASRSGQGASQPQHF
CDR3nt: TGTGCCAGTAGGTCGGGACAGGGGGCGAGTCAGCCCCAGCATTTT

v_gene: TRBV9
abundance: many
j_gene: TRBJ2-2
d_gene: TRBD2
CDR3aa: CASSVTSGVPGELFF
CDR3nt: TGTGCCAGCAGCGTGACTAGCGGGGTCCCCGGGGAGCTGTTTTTT

v_gene: TRBV6-5
abundance: .
j_gene: TRBJ1-1
d_gene: TRBD1
CDR3aa: CASKPGQGGTGEAFF
CDR3nt: TGTGCCAGTAAACCGGGACAGGGGGGAACAGGTGAAGCTTTCTTT

v_gene: TRBV19
abundance: .
j_gene: TRBJ1-5
d_gene: .
CDR3aa: CVTKRTDLNQPQHF
CDR3nt: TGTGTCACCAAAAGGACGGATCTTAATCAGCCCCAGCATTTT

v_gene: TRBV19
abundance: .
j_gene: TRBJ1-5
d_gene: .
CDR3aa: CASSPRDAGYSNQPQHF
CDR3nt: TGTGCCAGTAGTCCCCGTGACGCGGGGTATAGCAATCAGCCCCAGCATTTT

v_gene: TRBV6-1
abundance: many
j_gene: TRBJ1-1
d_gene: .
CDR3aa: CASAGQPNTEAFF
CDR3nt: TGTGCCAGCGCCGGACAGCCGAACACTGAAGCTTTCTTT

v_gene: TRBV15
abundance: few
j_gene: TRBJ2-2
d_gene: .
CDR3aa: CATSRDGDLGELFF
CDR3nt: TGTGCCACCAGCAGAGACGGCGATCTAGGGGAGCTGTTTTTT

v_gene: TRBV11-1
abundance: .
j_gene: TRBJ2-5
d_gene: TRBD1
CDR3aa: CASSIQGAPETQYF
CDR3nt: TGTGCCAGCAGCATACAGGGGGCGCCAGAGACCCAGTACTTC

v_gene: TRBV4-1
abundance: .
j_gene: TRBJ1-2
d_gene: .
CDR3aa: CASSQGWESNGYTF
CDR3nt: TGCGCCAGCAGCCAAGGATGGGAGTCTAATGGCTACACCTTC

v_gene: TRBV12-3/TRBV12-4
abundance: many
j_gene: TRBJ1-5
d_gene: .
CDR3aa: CASSANLDQPQHF
CDR3nt: TGTGCCAGCAGCGCCAATCTCGATCAGCCCCAGCATTTT

v_gene: TRBV20-1
abundance: few
j_gene: TRBJ2-3
d_gene: .
CDR3aa: CSATRIAGRTDTQYF
CDR3nt: TGCAGTGCTACCAGAATTGCAGGGCGCACAGATACGCAGTATTTT

v_gene: TRBV7-2
abundance: many
j_gene: TRBJ2-2
d_gene: .
CDR3aa: CASSPLVGPGELFF
CDR3nt: TGTGCCAGCAGCCCACTGGTGGGGCCCGGGGAGCTGTTTTTT

v_gene: TRBV6-2/TRBV6-3
abundance: many
j_gene: TRBJ2-1
d_gene: TRBD2
CDR3aa: CASSYGRASGSMYNEQFF
CDR3nt: TGTGCCAGCAGTTACGGTAGGGCTAGCGGGAGTATGTACAATGAGCAGTTCTTC

v_gene: TRBV19
abundance: .
j_gene: TRBJ2-1
d_gene: TRBD2
CDR3aa: CASSILTSAHNEQFF
CDR3nt: TGTGCCAGTAGTATTTTGACTAGCGCGCACAATGAGCAGTTCTTC

v_gene: TRBV7-9
abundance: many
j_gene: TRBJ2-7
d_gene: .
CDR3aa: CASSLEGRSYEQYF
CDR3nt: TGTGCCAGCAGCTTAGAAGGCAGGAGCTACGAGCAGTACTTC

v_gene: TRBV20-1
abundance: once
j_gene: TRBJ2-1
d_gene: TRBD2
CDR3aa: CSARVGTSGYNEQFF
CDR3nt: TGCAGTGCTAGAGTTGGGACTAGCGGCTACAATGAGCAGTTCTTC

v_gene: TRBV7-2
abundance: many
j_gene: TRBJ1-2
d_gene: TRBD1
CDR3aa: CASSPRQGNYGYTF
CDR3nt: TGTGCCAGCAGCCCGAGACAGGGCAACTATGGCTACACCTTC

v_gene: TRBV29-1
abundance: few
j_gene: TRBJ1-1
d_gene: TRBD1
CDR3aa: CSVTQTGVGTEAFF
CDR3nt: TGCAGCGTTACTCAGACAGGGGTGGGCACTGAAGCTTTCTTT

v_gene: TRBV7-8
abundance: many
j_gene: TRBJ1-1
d_gene: TRBD1
CDR3aa: CASSPRGEGGRNTEAFF
CDR3nt: TGTGCCAGCAGCCCTAGGGGGGAAGGGGGCCGGAACACTGAAGCTTTCTTT

v_gene: TRBV7-2
abundance: .
j_gene: TRBJ1-2
d_gene: .
CDR3aa: CASSLRGFPYGYTF
CDR3nt: TGTGCCAGCAGTTTAAGGGGGTTCCCGTATGGCTACACCTTC

v_gene: TRBV28
abundance: .
j_gene: TRBJ2-2
d_gene: .
CDR3aa: CASSLLLRGATGELFF
CDR3nt: TGTGCCAGCAGTTTACTACTACGTGGGGCCACCGGGGAGCTGTTTTTT

v_gene: TRBV28
abundance: .
j_gene: TRBJ2-1
d_gene: TRBD1
CDR3aa: CASGPGTGFSSYNEQFF
CDR3nt: TGTGCCAGCGGTCCCGGGACAGGGTTTAGCTCCTACAATGAGCAGTTCTTC